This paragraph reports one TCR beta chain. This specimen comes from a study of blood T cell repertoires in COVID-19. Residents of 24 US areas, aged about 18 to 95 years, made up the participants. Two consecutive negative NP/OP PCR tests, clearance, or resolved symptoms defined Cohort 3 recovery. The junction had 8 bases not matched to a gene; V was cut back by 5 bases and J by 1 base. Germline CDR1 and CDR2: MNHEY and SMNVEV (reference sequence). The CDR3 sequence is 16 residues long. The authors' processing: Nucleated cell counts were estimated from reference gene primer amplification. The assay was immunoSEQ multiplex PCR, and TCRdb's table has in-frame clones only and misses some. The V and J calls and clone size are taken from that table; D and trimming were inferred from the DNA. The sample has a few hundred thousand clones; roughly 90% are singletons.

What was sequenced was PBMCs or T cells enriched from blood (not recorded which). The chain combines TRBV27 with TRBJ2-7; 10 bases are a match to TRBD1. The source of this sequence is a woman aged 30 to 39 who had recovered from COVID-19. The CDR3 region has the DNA TGTGCCAGCAGTCTCCCGGGACAGGGGAGGTCCTACGAGCAGTACTTC. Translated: CASSLPGQGRSYEQYF.